These T cell receptor beta chains were read from a single sample in a study of blood T cell repertoires in COVID-19. Profiling relied on immunoSEQ multiplex PCR, and the TCRdb table lists in-frame clones only, not all of them. Here the sample spans about 200,000 clones, more than 80% being singletons. Sequencing was done on a sample of PBMCs or T cells enriched from blood (not recorded which). These TCRs come from a woman aged 18-29 years who had recovered from COVID-19. CDR3s include the opening cysteine and the closing phenylalanine or tryptophan. D genes are given only for firm matches. Clone size is stated in some rows and not others, as once, few, many or a class when expanded.

j_gene | d_gene | v_gene | len | abundance | CDR3nt | CDR3aa
TRBJ2-7 | TRBD2 | TRBV10-2 | 14 | NA | TGCGCCAGCAGTGAAGTAGGACTAGGCCTCGAGCAGTACTTC | CASSEVGLGLEQYF
TRBJ2-7 | NA | TRBV27 | 13 | NA | TGTGCCAGCAGTTTTGGGGGGGGGCTCGAGCAGTACTTC | CASSFGGGLEQYF
TRBJ1-1 | TRBD1 | TRBV24-1 | 14 | NA | TGTGCCACTTCTCCCCGAGACAGGGACACTGAAGCTTTCTTT | CATSPRDRDTEAFF
TRBJ2-5 | TRBD2 | TRBV7-2 | 17 | NA | TGTGCCAGCAGCTTCCGGTGGCGGGGGGGCCCAAAAGAGACCCAGTACTTC | CASSFRWRGGPKETQYF
TRBJ2-7 | TRBD1 | TRBV30 | 15 | NA | TGTGCCTGGACCGTACGAGGGGGCGCGAATGGCGAGCAGTACTTC | CAWTVRGGANGEQYF
TRBJ2-3 | NA | TRBV10-1 | 9 | NA | TGCGCCAGCCTAGATACGCAGTATTTT | CASLDTQYF
TRBJ2-7 | NA | TRBV2 | 16 | NA | TGTGCCAGCATCCCTCCTTCGGGGAACAGGGCTCTTGTGCAGTACTTC | CASIPPSGNRALVQYF
TRBJ1-5 | NA | TRBV30 | 15 | NA | TGTGCCTGGAGCTTCGGACAAGGACGCAATCAGCCCCAGCATTTT | CAWSFGQGRNQPQHF
TRBJ2-7 | TRBD1 | TRBV9 | 16 | NA | TGTGCCAGCAGCGTAACACCGGGACAGGGCTCCTACGAGCAGTACTTC | CASSVTPGQGSYEQYF
TRBJ1-4 | TRBD1 | TRBV6-6 | 14 | NA | TGTGCCAGCAGTTCGGACAGGATGGGCGAAAAACTGTTTTTT | CASSSDRMGEKLFF
TRBJ2-1 | TRBD1 | TRBV5-1 | 15 | NA | TGCGCCAGCAGCCAAAGGACAGGGGGCTACAATGAGCAGTTCTTC | CASSQRTGGYNEQFF
TRBJ1-5 | TRBD1 | TRBV12-5 | 14 | NA | TGTGCTAGTGGCCGACAGGGGGCTGATCAGCCCCAGCATTTT | CASGRQGADQPQHF
TRBJ2-7 | TRBD1 | TRBV5-1 | 15 | NA | TGCGCCAGCAGCTCTCCGGGACAGGGAATCTACGAGCAGTACTTC | CASSSPGQGIYEQYF
TRBJ2-7 | TRBD2 | TRBV18 | 16 | NA | TGTGCCAGCTCACAATCTAGCGGGGGACCGTCATTGGAGCAGTACTTC | CASSQSSGGPSLEQYF
TRBJ2-3 | TRBD1 | TRBV9 | 16 | NA | TGTGCCAGCAGCGCGAGGACAGGGATGAACGCAGATACGCAGTATTTT | CASSARTGMNADTQYF
TRBJ1-6 | NA | TRBV27 | 16 | NA | TGTGCCAGCAGTTTATTAGCAGGGCGGGGGCATTCACCCCTCCACTTT | CASSLLAGRGHSPLHF
TRBJ1-3 | NA | TRBV4-1 | 17 | NA | TGCGCCAGCAGCCAAGATCCCCAGGGGAGCTCTGGAAACACCATATATTTT | CASSQDPQGSSGNTIYF
TRBJ1-1 | NA | TRBV29-1 | 12 | NA | TGCAGCGTTGAAGAATGGGGGCTTGAAGCTTTCTTT | CSVEEWGLEAFF
TRBJ1-1 | NA | TRBV7-9 | 15 | few | TGTGCCAGCACGACGACAAGAACTCTGAACACTGAAGCTTTCTTT | CASTTTRTLNTEAFF
TRBJ2-1 | NA | TRBV6-1 | 17 | NA | TGTGCCAGCAGTGACTTATGGGGCCAGAGCTCCTACAATGAGCAGTTCTTC | CASSDLWGQSSYNEQFF
TRBJ2-7 | TRBD2 | TRBV7-9 | 14 | NA | TGTGCCAGCAGCTGGGGAACTAGCGGTTACGAGCAGTACTTC | CASSWGTSGYEQYF
TRBJ1-6 | NA | TRBV30 | 13 | NA | TGTGCCTGGACCGACAGTTATAATTCACCCCTCCACTTT | CAWTDSYNSPLHF
TRBJ1-1 | NA | TRBV7-9 | 15 | NA | TGTGCCATCCCGCCCCGGGGGGGTGTGAACACTGAAGCTTTCTTT | CAIPPRGGVNTEAFF
TRBJ2-2 | NA | TRBV13 | 17 | NA | TGTGCCAGCAGCTCTCCCCGAGGGAGGCCGAACACCGGGGAGCTGTTTTTT | CASSSPRGRPNTGELFF
TRBJ2-7 | TRBD2 | TRBV29-1 | 13 | NA | TGCAGCGTTATTAGCGGGGGCCCCTACGAGCAGTACTTC | CSVISGGPYEQYF
TRBJ2-6 | NA | TRBV27 | 15 | NA | TGTGCCAGCAGTACCCGACAAGGATCCAACAACGTCCTGACTTTC | CASSTRQGSNNVLTF
TRBJ1-2 | NA | TRBV10-3 | 17 | NA | TGTGCCATCAGTGAGTTTGGGGACTTAGCAATTCGGGATGGCTACACCTTC | CAISEFGDLAIRDGYTF
TRBJ2-4 | NA | TRBV18 | 15 | NA | TGTGCCAGCTCACCACCCCAGCCGACTTCGAACATTCAGTACTTC | CASSPPQPTSNIQYF
TRBJ1-1 | TRBD1 | TRBV4-1 | 16 | NA | TGCGCCAGCAGCCAACCGTTGACAGGGCAGAACACTGAAGCTTTCTTT | CASSQPLTGQNTEAFF
TRBJ1-5 | NA | TRBV7-6 | 16 | NA | TGTGCCAGCAGCTTAGGTGACTTTTTAGAGAATCAGCCCCAGCATTTT | CASSLGDFLENQPQHF
TRBJ1-4 | TRBD1 | TRBV11-2 | 15 | NA | TGTGCCAGCAGCTTCAGACAGGGGGCCCGAGAAAAACTGTTTTTT | CASSFRQGAREKLFF
TRBJ2-2 | TRBD1 | TRBV12-5 | 15 | NA | TGTGCTAGTGGGGCCGGGACAGGGTATTCCGGGGAGCTGTTTTTT | CASGAGTGYSGELFF
TRBJ2-1 | TRBD1 | TRBV19 | 14 | NA | TGTGCCAGTAGTATTGGGACAGGGGGCTTTGAGCAGTTCTTC | CASSIGTGGFEQFF